One and the same sample provided the 3 T cell receptor beta chains below, sequenced in a study of blood T cell repertoires in COVID-19. The data were produced by immunoSEQ multiplex PCR, yet TCRdb's version contains in-frame clones alone and is incomplete. The table records tens of thousands of clones, approximately 90% of them present only once. Sequencing was performed on peripheral blood. The receptors shown here come from a man aged 55 to 69 with acute or convalescent COVID-19.

This clone was detected a few times. The chain recombines TRBV29-1 with TRBJ1-2; 8 bases line up with TRBD1. CDR1 SQVTM and CDR2 ANQGSEA come from the germline V gene. The V gene end was trimmed by 0 bases and the J gene end by 3 bases; junction bases not matched to a gene: 12. CDR3 length: 17 residues. The CDR3 protein is CSVEDPMPDRDDYGYTF. CDR3 nucleotide sequence: TGCAGCGTTGAAGATCCCATGCCGGACAGGGATGACTATGGCTACACCTTC.

The chain joins TRBV3-1 (or the pseudogene TRBV3-2) to TRBJ2-7; no reliable D call. CDR1 and CDR2 (germline): LGHDT, YNNKEL (reference sequence). V was pared by 3 bases and J by 0 bases, with 12 bases between. This CDR3 has 15 residues. The CDR3 bases are TGTGCCAGCAGCCACCCTGGGCAGCTCTCCTACGAGCAGTACTTC. Protein product: CASSHPGQLSYEQYF.

A few counts support this clone. The chain couples TRBV5-8 to TRBJ2-5, with D possibly TRBD2 on 6 matching bases. The V end lost 3 bases, the J end lost 5 bases, and 14 bases lay between the germline ends. Per the germline V gene, CDR1 is SGHTS and CDR2 is YDEGEE. CDR3 size: 14 residues. As DNA, the CDR3 is TGTGCCAGCAGCTCGGGACTGGAAGTGGAGACCCAGTACTTC. It specifies CASSSGLEVETQYF.